These 18 T cell receptor beta chains originate from one sample sequenced in a study of blood T cell repertoires in COVID-19. Measured with immunoSEQ multiplex PCR; TCRdb has only the in-frame clones, and not every one. The table has about 240,000 clones, roughly four fifths seen once. Sequencing was performed on peripheral blood. The receptors were gathered from a woman in her 70s with acute or convalescent COVID-19.

This clone was found once. This chain links TRBV25-1 with TRBJ1-5; D might be TRBD1 (5 bases). Germline-derived CDR1 and CDR2 are MGHDK and SYGVNS. V was trimmed by 2 bases and J by 7 bases, leaving 9 bases between them. The CDR3 runs to 13 residues. The CDR3 is CASSEQGGQPQHF. CDR3 nucleotide sequence: TGTGCCAGCAGTGAACAGGGCGGCCAGCCCCAGCATTTT.

CDR3 coding DNA: TGCAGCGTTGAGCGGGGGGGCCAGTCTGGTGAGCAGTTCTTC. This translates into CSVERGGQSGEQFF. V and J are TRBV29-1 and TRBJ2-1; 9 positions agree with TRBD2. This CDR3 spans 14 amino acids. Germline CDR1 reads SQVTM; CDR2 reads ANQGSEA. J was trimmed by 9 bases and V by 3 bases; bases with no gene match: 9.

CDR3 sequence (DNA): TGTGCCAGCAGTGAAATATGGGGGCGAGGGAATCAGCCCCAGCATTTT. As protein: CASSEIWGRGNQPQHF. V is TRBV6-1 and J is TRBJ1-5; a possible D gene is TRBD1 (6 bases). Germline V gene data show CDR1 as MNHNS and CDR2 as SASEGT. V lost 2 bases and J 4 bases, leaving 15 bases between the germline ends. The CDR3 is 16 amino acids.

The V and J genes are TRBV6-2 or TRBV6-3 and TRBJ1-2; 10 nucleotides agree with TRBD1. This CDR3 comprises 16 residues. Germline V gene lookup returns CDR1 MNHEY and CDR2 SVGEGT. With V trimmed by 6 bases and J by 8 bases, 15 bases remained unmatched. In DNA form, the CDR3 reads TGTGCCAGCAGCCCGGCTCGACAGGGGGCGCCTCGGGGCTACACCTTC. Its translation: CASSPARQGAPRGYTF.

The V gene is TRBV4-2, the J gene TRBJ2-1, with 10 bases aligning to TRBD2. Germline loops: CDR1 LGHNA, CDR2 YNFKEQ. V gave up 1 base and J gave up 8 bases; unmatched junction bases: 11. The CDR3 runs to 17 residues. The chain's CDR3 is CASSQGRAGGLVYEQFF. In DNA form, the CDR3 reads TGTGCCAGCAGCCAAGGGAGAGCGGGGGGGCTTGTATATGAGCAGTTCTTC.

This clone has just one count. The chain has TRBV6-2 or TRBV6-3 and TRBJ1-5; perhaps TRBD1 as D (6 bases). The CDR3 contains 14 residues. The ends were cut back, 5 bases at V and 11 bases at J, with 19 bases in the middle. Germline CDR1 and CDR2: MNHEY and SVGEGT. CDR3 sequence (DNA): TGTGCCAGCAGTACTGGACAGACTAAGGCGTCCCAGCATTTT. It specifies CASSTGQTKASQHF.

The chain combines TRBV12-3 or TRBV12-4 with TRBJ1-1; perhaps TRBD1 as D (5 bases). CDR3 length equals 13 residues. The ends were cut back, 3 bases at V and 5 bases at J, with 10 bases in the middle. This CDR3 is CASSFVGGTEAFF. CDR3 bases: TGTGCCAGCAGTTTTGTCGGGGGGACTGAAGCTTTCTTT.

The V and J genes are TRBV7-7 and TRBJ2-7, with TRBD1 matching over 12 bases. J lost 3 bases, V lost 4 bases, and 4 bases had no gene match. The germline V gene encodes CDR1 SSHAT and CDR2 FNYEAQ (reference sequence). The CDR3 is 15 residues long. The CDR3 is CASSWGTGGSYEQYF. CDR3 bases: TGTGCCAGCAGCTGGGGGACAGGGGGCAGCTACGAGCAGTACTTC.

V usage is TRBV7-9 and J usage is TRBJ2-1; 7 nucleotides align to TRBD2. The germline gives CDR1 SEHNR, CDR2 FQNEAQ (reference sequence). The J segment lost 9 bases and the V segment lost 3 bases, leaving 11 bases of the junction unmatched. The CDR3 covers 15 residues. The CDR3: CASSFSGGVIGEQFF. The CDR3 DNA is TGTGCCAGCAGCTTTAGTGGGGGGGTCATCGGTGAGCAGTTCTTC. The variable domain in full, with the rest retrieved from reference TRBV7-9 and TRBJ2-1, is DTGVSQNPRHKITKRGQNVTFRCDPISEHNRLYWYRQTLGQGPEFLTYFQNEAQLEKSRLLSDRFSAERPKGSFSTLEIQRTEQGDSAMYLCASSFSGGVIGEQFFGPGTRLTVL.

The V and J genes are TRBV4-3 and TRBJ1-4; D unclear. There are 14 residues in the CDR3. Between the trimmed V and J ends, which lost 1 base and 6 bases, there was a span of 9 bases. CDR1 and CDR2 from the germline V gene are LGHNA and YSLEER. The DNA for the CDR3 is TGCGCCAGCAGCCAAGGGCAATCTGATGAAAAACTGTTTTTT. Protein product: CASSQGQSDEKLFF.

This chain links TRBV10-2 with TRBJ1-1, with D possibly matching TRBD1 (5 bases). V was clipped by 6 bases and J by 5 bases, with 13 bases between them. Germline V lookup: CDR1 WSHSY, CDR2 SAAADI. This CDR3 comprises 13 residues. The CDR3 here is CASSNQGRTEAFF. In DNA form, the CDR3 reads TGCGCCAGCAGCAATCAGGGAAGGACTGAAGCTTTCTTT.

The genes are TRBV2 and TRBJ2-3; TRBD2 matches at 8 bases. CDR1 SNHLY and CDR2 FYNNEI come from the germline V gene. Germline trimming cut 8 bases from V and 2 bases from J; bases unmatched to any gene: 12. This CDR3 contains 16 residues. This chain's CDR3 is CASRDGRGAYTDTQYF. CDR3 coding DNA: TGTGCCAGCCGGGACGGGCGGGGGGCTTACACAGATACGCAGTATTTT.

The chain combines TRBV7-2 with TRBJ2-7, with 7 bases aligning to TRBD1. V was clipped by 5 bases and J by 7 bases; unmatched bases: 11. The CDR3 covers 14 residues. CDR1 SGHTA and CDR2 FQGNSA come from the germline V gene. CDR3: CASSPDRDSREQYF. The CDR3 DNA sequence: TGTGCCAGCAGCCCAGACCGGGACAGCCGGGAGCAGTACTTC. The full variable domain, rest sourced from reference TRBV7-2 and TRBJ2-7, is GAGVSQSPSNKVTEKGKDVELRCDPISGHTALYWYRQSLGQGLEFLIYFQGNSAPDKSGLPSDRFSAERTGGSVSTLTIQRTQQEDSAVYLCASSPDRDSREQYFGPGTRLTVT.

In this sample, this clone turned up once. J is TRBJ2-1 and V is TRBV10-3, with TRBD1 matching 9 bases. Germline-derived CDR1 and CDR2 are ENHRY and SYGVKD. The CDR3 loop spans 13 amino acids. Losses at the gene ends were 11 bases for V and 8 bases for J; bases not matched to a gene: 10. The CDR3 protein is CAGNRDRDHEQFF. The DNA of the CDR3 is TGTGCCGGGAACCGGGACAGGGACCATGAGCAGTTCTTC.

The V gene is TRBV5-1, the J gene TRBJ1-1; a weak D match, TRBD1 (5 bases). Germline assignment: CDR1 SGHRS and CDR2 YFSETQ. The CDR3 loop spans 15 amino acids. V lost 3 bases, J lost 1 base, and 13 bases lay in between. CDR3 amino acids: CASSSTGQENTEAFF. As DNA, the CDR3 is TGCGCCAGCAGCTCTACAGGACAAGAGAACACTGAAGCTTTCTTT.

The CDR3: CASSPRTGADYGYTF. CDR3 nucleotide sequence: TGCGCCAGCAGCCCCCGGACAGGGGCCGACTATGGCTACACCTTC. The chain carries TRBV5-1 and TRBJ1-2; 9 positions match TRBD1. The germline V gene has CDR1 SGHRS and CDR2 YFSETQ. V was pared by 4 bases and J by 3 bases, with 7 bases of the junction left unmatched. The CDR3 has 15 amino acids.

The chain joins TRBV3-1 (or the pseudogene TRBV3-2) to TRBJ2-7, with a tentative D call TRBD2 (5 bases). Germline V lookup: CDR1 LGHDT, CDR2 YNNKEL (reference sequence). V dropped 2 bases and J dropped 5 bases, with 13 bases sitting between them. The CDR3 contains 14 residues. The CDR3 DNA sequence: TGTGCCAGCAGCCAAATCGGTGGGAGCCACGAGCAGTACTTC. It specifies CASSQIGGSHEQYF.

This chain uses TRBV10-3 with TRBJ1-2; 10 nucleotides line up with TRBD1. Looked up from germline, CDR1 is ENHRY and CDR2 is SYGVKD. The CDR3 is 15 amino acids. The trim removed 6 bases at V and 3 bases at J, leaving 7 bases unmatched. The DNA for the CDR3 is TGTGCCATCAGATCGGACAGGGGGGGAGACTATGGCTACACCTTC. Protein sequence: CAIRSDRGGDYGYTF.